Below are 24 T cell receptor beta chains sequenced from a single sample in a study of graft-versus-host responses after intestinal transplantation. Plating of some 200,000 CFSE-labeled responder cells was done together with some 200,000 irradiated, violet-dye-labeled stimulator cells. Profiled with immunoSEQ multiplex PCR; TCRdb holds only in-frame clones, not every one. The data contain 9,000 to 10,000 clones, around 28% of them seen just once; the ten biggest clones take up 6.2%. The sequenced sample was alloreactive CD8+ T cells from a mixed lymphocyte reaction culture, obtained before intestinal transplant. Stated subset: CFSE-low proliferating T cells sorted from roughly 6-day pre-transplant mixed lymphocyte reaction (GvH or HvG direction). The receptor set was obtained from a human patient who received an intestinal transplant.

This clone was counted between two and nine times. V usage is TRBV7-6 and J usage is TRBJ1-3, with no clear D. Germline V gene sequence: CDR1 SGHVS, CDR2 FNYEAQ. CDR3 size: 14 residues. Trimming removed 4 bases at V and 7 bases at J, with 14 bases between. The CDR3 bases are TGTGCCAGCAGCTCTATGGGAACGGGGAACACCATATATTTT. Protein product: CASSSMGTGNTIYF.

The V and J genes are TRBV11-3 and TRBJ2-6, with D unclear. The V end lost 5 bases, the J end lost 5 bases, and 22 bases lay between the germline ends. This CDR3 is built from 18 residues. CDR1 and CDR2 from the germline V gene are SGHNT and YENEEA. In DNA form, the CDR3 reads TGTGCCAGCAGCGGTCAGTCGTCTCGACAAAGTCGGGCCAACGTCCTGACTTTC. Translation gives CASSGQSSRQSRANVLTF.

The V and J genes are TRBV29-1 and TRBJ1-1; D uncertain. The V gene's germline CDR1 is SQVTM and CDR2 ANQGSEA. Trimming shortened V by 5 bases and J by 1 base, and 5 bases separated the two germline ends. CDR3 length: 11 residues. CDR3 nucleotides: TGCAGCGTTCTGAGGAACACTGAAGCTTTCTTT. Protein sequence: CSVLRNTEAFF. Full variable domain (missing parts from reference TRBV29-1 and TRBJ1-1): SAVISQKPSRDICQRGTSLTIQCQVDSQVTMMFWYRQQPGQSLTLIATANQGSEATYESGFVIDKFPISRPNLTFSTLTVSNMSPEDSSIYLCSVLRNTEAFFGQGTRLTVV.

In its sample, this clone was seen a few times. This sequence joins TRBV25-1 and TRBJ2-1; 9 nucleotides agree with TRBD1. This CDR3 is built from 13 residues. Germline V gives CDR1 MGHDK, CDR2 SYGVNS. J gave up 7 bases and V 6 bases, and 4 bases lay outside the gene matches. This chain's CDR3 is CASSRTGVNEQFF. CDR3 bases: TGTGCCAGCAGCCGGACAGGGGTAAATGAGCAGTTCTTC.

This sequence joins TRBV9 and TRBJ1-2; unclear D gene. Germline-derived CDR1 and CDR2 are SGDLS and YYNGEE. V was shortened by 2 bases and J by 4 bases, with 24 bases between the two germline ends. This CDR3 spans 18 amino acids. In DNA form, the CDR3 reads TGTGCCAGCAGCGTTTCAGGCCCCCAAGGCACACCCTCCTATGGCTACACCTTC. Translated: CASSVSGPQGTPSYGYTF.

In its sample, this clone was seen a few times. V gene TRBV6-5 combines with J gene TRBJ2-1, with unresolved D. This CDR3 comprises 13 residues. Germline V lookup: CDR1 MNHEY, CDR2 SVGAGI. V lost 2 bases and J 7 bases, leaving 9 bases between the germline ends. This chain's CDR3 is CASSYSTLNEQFF. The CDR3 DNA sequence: TGTGCCAGCAGTTACAGTACTCTTAATGAGCAGTTCTTC.

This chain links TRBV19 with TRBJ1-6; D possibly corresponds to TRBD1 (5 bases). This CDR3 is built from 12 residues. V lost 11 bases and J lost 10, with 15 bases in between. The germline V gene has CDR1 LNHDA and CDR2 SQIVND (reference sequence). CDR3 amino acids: CAGGGVGSPLHF. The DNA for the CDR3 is TGTGCCGGCGGGGGTGTAGGGTCACCCCTCCACTTT.

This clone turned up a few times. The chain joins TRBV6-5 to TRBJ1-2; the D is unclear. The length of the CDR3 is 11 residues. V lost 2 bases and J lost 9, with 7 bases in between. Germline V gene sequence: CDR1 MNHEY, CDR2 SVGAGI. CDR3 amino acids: CASSYVDSYTF. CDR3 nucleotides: TGTGCCAGCAGTTACGTTGACAGCTACACCTTC.

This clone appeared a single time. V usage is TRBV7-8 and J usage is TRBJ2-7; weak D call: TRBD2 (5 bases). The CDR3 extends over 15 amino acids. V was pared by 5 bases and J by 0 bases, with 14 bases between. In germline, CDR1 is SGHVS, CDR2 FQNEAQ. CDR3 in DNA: TGTGCCAGCAGCCCCGCCCGGGATAGCTCCTACGAGCAGTACTTC. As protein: CASSPARDSSYEQYF.

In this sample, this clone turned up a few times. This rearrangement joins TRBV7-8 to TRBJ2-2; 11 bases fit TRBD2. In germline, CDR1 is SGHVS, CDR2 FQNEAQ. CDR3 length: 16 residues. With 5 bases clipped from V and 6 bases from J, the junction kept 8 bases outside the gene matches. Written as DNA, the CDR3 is TGTGCCAGCAGCCCCATAGCGGGGGGGCCGCCCGGGGAGCTGTTTTTT. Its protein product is CASSPIAGGPPGELFF.

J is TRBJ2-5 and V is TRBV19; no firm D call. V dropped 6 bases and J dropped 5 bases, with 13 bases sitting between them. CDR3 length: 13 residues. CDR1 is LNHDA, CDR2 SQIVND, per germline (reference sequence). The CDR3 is CASRSFESETQYF. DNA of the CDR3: TGTGCCAGTAGATCGTTTGAGTCCGAGACCCAGTACTTC.

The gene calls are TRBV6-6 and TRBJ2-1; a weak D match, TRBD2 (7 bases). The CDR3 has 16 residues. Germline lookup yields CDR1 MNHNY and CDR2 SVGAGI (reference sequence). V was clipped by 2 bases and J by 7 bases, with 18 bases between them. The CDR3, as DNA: TGTGCCAGCAGTTACGAGGGGGGGGCAATTTTTAATGAGCAGTTCTTC. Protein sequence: CASSYEGGAIFNEQFF.

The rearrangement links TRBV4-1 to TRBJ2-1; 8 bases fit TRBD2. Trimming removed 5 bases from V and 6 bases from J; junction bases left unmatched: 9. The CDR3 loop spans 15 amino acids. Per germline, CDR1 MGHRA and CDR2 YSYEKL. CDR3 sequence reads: CASSWSGGGVNEQFF. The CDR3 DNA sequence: TGCGCCAGCAGCTGGAGCGGGGGCGGAGTCAATGAGCAGTTCTTC.

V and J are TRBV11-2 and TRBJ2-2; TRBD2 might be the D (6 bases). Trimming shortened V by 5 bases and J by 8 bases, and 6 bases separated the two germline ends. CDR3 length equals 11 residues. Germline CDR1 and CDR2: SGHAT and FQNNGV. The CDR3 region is CASSAGGELFF. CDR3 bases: TGTGCCAGCAGCGCGGGGGGGGAGCTGTTTTTT.

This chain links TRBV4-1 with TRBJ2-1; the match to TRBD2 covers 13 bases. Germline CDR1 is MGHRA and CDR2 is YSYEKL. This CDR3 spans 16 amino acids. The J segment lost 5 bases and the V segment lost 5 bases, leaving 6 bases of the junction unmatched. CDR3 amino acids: CASSFTSGGDHNEQFF. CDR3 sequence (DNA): TGCGCCAGCAGCTTTACTAGCGGGGGGGACCACAATGAGCAGTTCTTC.

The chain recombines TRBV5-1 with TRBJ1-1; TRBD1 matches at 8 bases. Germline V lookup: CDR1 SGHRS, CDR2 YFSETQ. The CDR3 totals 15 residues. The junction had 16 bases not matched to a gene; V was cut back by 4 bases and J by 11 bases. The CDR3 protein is CASSRGQGWGWWAFF. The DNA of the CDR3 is TGCGCCAGCAGCCGAGGACAGGGATGGGGTTGGTGGGCTTTCTTT.

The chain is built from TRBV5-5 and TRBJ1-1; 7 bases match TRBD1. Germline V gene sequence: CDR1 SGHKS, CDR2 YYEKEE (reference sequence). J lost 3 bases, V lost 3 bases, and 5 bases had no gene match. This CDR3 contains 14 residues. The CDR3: CASSSGQTDTEAFF. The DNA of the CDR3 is TGTGCCAGCAGCTCGGGACAGACTGACACTGAAGCTTTCTTT.

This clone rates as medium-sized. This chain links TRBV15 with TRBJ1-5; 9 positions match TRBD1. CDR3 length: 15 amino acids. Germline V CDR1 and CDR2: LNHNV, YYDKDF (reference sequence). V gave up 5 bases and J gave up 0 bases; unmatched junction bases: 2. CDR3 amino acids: CATSGTGYSNQPQHF. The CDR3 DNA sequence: TGTGCCACCAGCGGGACAGGGTATAGCAATCAGCCCCAGCATTTT.

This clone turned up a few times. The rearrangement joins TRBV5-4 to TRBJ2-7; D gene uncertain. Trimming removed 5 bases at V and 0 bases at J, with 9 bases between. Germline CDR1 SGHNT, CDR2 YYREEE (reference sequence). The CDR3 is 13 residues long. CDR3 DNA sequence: TGTGCCAGCAGTTCTACTGGCTCCTACGAGCAGTACTTC. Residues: CASSSTGSYEQYF.

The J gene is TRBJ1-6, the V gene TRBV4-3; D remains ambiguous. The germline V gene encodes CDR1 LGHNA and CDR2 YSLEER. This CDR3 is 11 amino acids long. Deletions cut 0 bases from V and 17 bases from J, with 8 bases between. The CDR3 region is CASSQDTAVHF. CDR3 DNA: TGCGCCAGCAGCCAAGACACGGCGGTCCACTTT.

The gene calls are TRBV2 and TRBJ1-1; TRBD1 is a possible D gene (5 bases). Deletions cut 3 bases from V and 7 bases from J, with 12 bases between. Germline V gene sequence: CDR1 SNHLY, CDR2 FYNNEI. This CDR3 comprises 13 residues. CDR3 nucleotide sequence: TGTGCCAGCAGTGACTCAGGGAGGAGTGAAGCTTTCTTT. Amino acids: CASSDSGRSEAFF.

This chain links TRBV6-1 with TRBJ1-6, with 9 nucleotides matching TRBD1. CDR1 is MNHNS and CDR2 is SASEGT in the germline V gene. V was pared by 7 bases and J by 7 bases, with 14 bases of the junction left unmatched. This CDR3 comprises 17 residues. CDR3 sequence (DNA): TGTGCCAGCACTGACAACTTCGGGGGACAGGGAAATTCACCCCTCCACTTT. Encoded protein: CASTDNFGGQGNSPLHF.

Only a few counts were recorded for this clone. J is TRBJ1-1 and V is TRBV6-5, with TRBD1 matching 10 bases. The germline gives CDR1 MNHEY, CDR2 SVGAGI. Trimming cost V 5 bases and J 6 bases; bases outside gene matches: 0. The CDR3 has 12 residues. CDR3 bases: TGTGCCAGCAGTGGACAGGGGGCTGAAGCTTTCTTT. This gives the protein CASSGQGAEAFF.

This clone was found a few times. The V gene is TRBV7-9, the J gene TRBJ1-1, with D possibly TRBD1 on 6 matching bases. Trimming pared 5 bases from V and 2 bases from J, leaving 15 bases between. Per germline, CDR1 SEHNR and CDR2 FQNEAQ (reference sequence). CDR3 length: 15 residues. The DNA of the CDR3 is TGTGCCAGCAGCCCACCGACGGACAGAAACACTGAAGCTTTCTTT. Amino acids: CASSPPTDRNTEAFF. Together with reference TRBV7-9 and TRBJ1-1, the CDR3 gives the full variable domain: DTGVSQNPRHKITKRGQNVTFRCDPISEHNRLYWYRQTLGQGPEFLTYFQNEAQLEKSRLLSDRFSAERPKGSFSTLEIQRTEQGDSAMYLCASSPPTDRNTEAFFGQGTRLTVV.